This T cell receptor beta chain was documented in a study of neurological immune-mediated disorders. Synthesis of cDNA used 5'RACE (with 10-nucleotide random UMIs). TCRdb used MiXCR to reprocess the 5' RACE reads, holding one entry per CDR3 protein. This table has about 120,000 distinct CDR3 sequences, more than 2.5% appearing once. This clonotype occurred many times. What it binds is not known. General study results and limits: For the multiple sclerosis repertoire cluster, no association with any clinical or MRI feature was found. The greatest TCR clonal expansion occurred in HTLV-1-associated myelopathy and the least in multiple sclerosis, which fell below healthy controls.

The length of the CDR3 is 13 residues. Trimming removed 1 base from V and 3 bases from J, with 7 bases in between. Germline CDR1 is SGHRS and CDR2 is YFSETQ. What was sequenced was PBMCs. This rearrangement joins TRBV5-1 to TRBJ2-5; the D is unclear. This sequence was found in a young woman with multiple sclerosis. CDR3 coding DNA: TGCGCCAGCAGCTTGATGAGAGAAGAGACCCAGTACTTC. Its protein is CASSLMREETQYF.